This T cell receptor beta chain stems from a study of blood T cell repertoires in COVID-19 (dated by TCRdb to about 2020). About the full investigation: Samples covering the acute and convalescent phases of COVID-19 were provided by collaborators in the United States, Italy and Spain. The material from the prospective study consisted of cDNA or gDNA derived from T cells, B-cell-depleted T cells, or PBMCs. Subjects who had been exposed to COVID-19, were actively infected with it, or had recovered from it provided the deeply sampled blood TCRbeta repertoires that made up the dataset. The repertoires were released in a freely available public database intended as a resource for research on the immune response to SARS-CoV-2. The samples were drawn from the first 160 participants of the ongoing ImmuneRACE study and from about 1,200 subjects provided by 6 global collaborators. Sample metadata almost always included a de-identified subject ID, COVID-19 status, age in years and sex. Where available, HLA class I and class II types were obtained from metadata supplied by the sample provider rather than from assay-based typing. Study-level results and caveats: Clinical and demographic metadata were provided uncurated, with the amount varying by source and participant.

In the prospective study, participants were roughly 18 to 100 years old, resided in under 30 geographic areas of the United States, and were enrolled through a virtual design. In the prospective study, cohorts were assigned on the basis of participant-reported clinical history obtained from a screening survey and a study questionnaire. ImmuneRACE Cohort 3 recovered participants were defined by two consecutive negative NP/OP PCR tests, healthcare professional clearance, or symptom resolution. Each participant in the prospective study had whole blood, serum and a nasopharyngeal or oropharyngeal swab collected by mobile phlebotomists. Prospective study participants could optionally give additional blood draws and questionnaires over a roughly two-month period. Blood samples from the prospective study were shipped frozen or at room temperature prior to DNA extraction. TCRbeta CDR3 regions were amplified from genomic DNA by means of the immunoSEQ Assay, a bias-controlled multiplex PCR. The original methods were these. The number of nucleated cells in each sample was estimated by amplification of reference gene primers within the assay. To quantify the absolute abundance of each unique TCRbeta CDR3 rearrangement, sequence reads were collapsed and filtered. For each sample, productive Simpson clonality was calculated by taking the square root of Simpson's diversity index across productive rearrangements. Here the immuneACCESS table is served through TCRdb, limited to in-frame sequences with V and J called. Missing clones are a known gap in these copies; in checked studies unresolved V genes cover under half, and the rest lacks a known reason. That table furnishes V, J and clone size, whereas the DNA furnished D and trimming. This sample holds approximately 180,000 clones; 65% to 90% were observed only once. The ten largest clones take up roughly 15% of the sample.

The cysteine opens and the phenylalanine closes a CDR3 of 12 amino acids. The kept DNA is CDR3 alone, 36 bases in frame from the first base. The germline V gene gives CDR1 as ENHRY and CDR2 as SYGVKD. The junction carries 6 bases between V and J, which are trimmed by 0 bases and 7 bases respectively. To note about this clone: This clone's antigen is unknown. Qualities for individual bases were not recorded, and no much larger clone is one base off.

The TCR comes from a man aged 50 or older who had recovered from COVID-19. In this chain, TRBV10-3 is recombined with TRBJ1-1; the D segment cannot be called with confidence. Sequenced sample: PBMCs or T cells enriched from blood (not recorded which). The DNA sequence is TGTGCCATCAGTGAGTCTTCAGGTGAAGCTTTCTTT. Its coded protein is CAISESSGEAFF.